This T cell receptor beta chain was captured in a study of blood T cell repertoires in COVID-19 (dated by TCRdb to 2020 to 2022). The study in broad terms: Samples covering the acute and convalescent phases of COVID-19 were provided by collaborators in the United States, Italy and Spain. The repertoires were released in a freely available public database intended as a resource for research on the immune response to SARS-CoV-2. Nearly every sample came with metadata listing a de-identified subject ID, COVID-19 status, age in years and sex. Where HLA class I and class II types were available, the types were taken from metadata supplied by the sample provider, not from assay-based typing. The material from the prospective study consisted of cDNA or gDNA derived from T cells, B-cell-depleted T cells, or PBMCs. Samples came from the ongoing ImmuneRACE study (first 160 participants) plus 1,254 subjects from 6 global collaborators. Deeply sampled blood TCRbeta repertoires from subjects exposed to, actively infected with, or recovered from COVID-19 were included in the dataset. What the work shows at the level of the full study, not this receptor alone: Clinical and demographic metadata were provided uncurated, with the amount varying by source and participant.

About this clone itself: The target of this receptor is not known. The junction and the germline gene differ at one end; a read error may be behind it.

TCRbeta CDR3 regions were amplified from genomic DNA by means of the immunoSEQ Assay, a bias-controlled multiplex PCR. Per the original workflow: Nucleated cell counts per sample were estimated from amplification of reference gene primers within the assay. To quantify the absolute abundance of each unique TCRbeta CDR3 rearrangement, sequence reads were collapsed and filtered. Productive Simpson clonality was computed per sample as the square root of Simpson's diversity index over productive rearrangements. This immuneACCESS table, as held by TCRdb, lists in-frame sequences with V and J called but not all clones. Of the missing ones, under half trace to an unresolved V gene in checked studies; the others have no known cause. V and J calls and clone size follow that table, whereas D and trimming were derived from the DNA. In all, the sample holds more than 400,000 clones, and around 91% of those were seen once. About 0.6% of the sample goes to the ten largest clones.

Participants in the prospective study were enrolled through a virtual design, were aged roughly 18 to 90 years, and lived in 24 United States geographic areas. To assign participants to cohorts, the prospective study relied on clinical history that participants themselves reported in a screening survey and a study questionnaire. For ImmuneRACE Cohort 3, a participant was defined as recovered based on two consecutive negative NP/OP PCR tests, clearance by a healthcare professional, or resolution of symptoms. Mobile phlebotomists in the prospective study collected whole blood, serum and a nasopharyngeal or oropharyngeal swab from every participant. Participants in the prospective study had the option to provide additional blood draws and questionnaires over a 2-month period. Before DNA extraction, blood samples from the prospective study were shipped at room temperature or frozen. The germline V gene provides CDR1 KGHSH and CDR2 LQKENI. The CDR3 covers 15 residues, taking in both the cysteine and the phenylalanine. CDR3 DNA only is kept here, 45 bases in frame from base 1.

Source material: PBMCs or T cells enriched from blood (not recorded which). This receptor was obtained from a man aged 18 to 30 who had recovered from COVID-19. The chain joins TRBV18 to TRBJ1-2; 8 bases in the junction line up with TRBD1. The nucleotides are TGTGCCAGCTCACCAGACTCTACCGGGACAGGTTCCGGACTCTTC. This sequence encodes CASSPDSTGTGSGLF.